This passage covers 22 T cell receptor beta chains from one sample sequenced in a study of cytomegalovirus exposure and HLA in healthy donors. 60 Vbeta and 13 Jbeta primers were used in PCR. The table came from immunoSEQ multiplex PCR; TCRdb's copy has only in-frame clones and leaves some out. The table includes some 180,000 clones, more than 75% detected once. The sample consisted of PBMCs. The receptors originated from a woman aged 25-40 years in good health and CMV-seropositive.

The CDR3 sequence: CASSLVSNEQFF. The CDR3 nucleotides are TGTGCCAGCAGCTTAGTTAGTAATGAGCAGTTCTTC. The V and J genes are TRBV7-9 and TRBJ2-1; no clear D. The CDR3 is 12 residues long. The germline gives CDR1 SEHNR, CDR2 FQNEAQ (reference sequence). Trimming cost V 1 base and J 7 bases, with 5 bases left between them.

The chain links TRBV4-3 to TRBJ1-2; no clear D. Trimming removed 0 bases at V and 2 bases at J, with 4 bases between. This CDR3 spans 13 amino acids. Germline CDR1 and CDR2: LGHNA and YSLEER. The CDR3: CASSQDLNYGYTF. In nucleotides, the CDR3 is TGCGCCAGCAGCCAAGATCTCAACTATGGCTACACCTTC.

V usage is TRBV7-9 and J usage is TRBJ1-2; D gene ambiguous. The CDR3 length is 15 residues. CDR1 SEHNR and CDR2 FQNEAQ come from the germline V gene (reference sequence). This CDR3 reads CSTMGEAIKSYGYTF. CDR3 nucleotides: TGTTCCACCATGGGTGAGGCTATCAAGAGCTATGGCTACACCTTC.

The chain joins TRBV7-9 to TRBJ2-1; perhaps TRBD2 as D (6 bases). Germline CDR1 is SEHNR and CDR2 is FQNEAQ (reference sequence). This CDR3 spans 16 amino acids. Trimming pared 1 base from V and 6 bases from J, leaving 16 bases between. The CDR3 DNA reads as TGTGCCAGCAGCTTAGGGCAGGGAGGATCGGGCAATGAGCAGTTCTTC. Amino acid sequence: CASSLGQGGSGNEQFF.

This clone was seen only a few times. The J gene is TRBJ1-6, the V gene TRBV10-3; the D gene is possibly TRBD1 (6 bases). Germline assignment: CDR1 ENHRY and CDR2 SYGVKD. Between the trimmed V and J ends, which lost 10 bases and 4 bases, there was a span of 17 bases. There are 15 residues in the CDR3. The CDR3: CATRGDFGYNSPLHF. The DNA of the CDR3 is TGTGCCACCAGGGGAGATTTTGGGTATAATTCACCCCTCCACTTT.

The CDR3 spells CASSLLAGNGSPLHF. CDR3 DNA: TGTGCCAGCAGCTTGTTGGCAGGGAATGGTTCACCCCTCCACTTT. This chain uses TRBV11-2 with TRBJ1-6, with D maybe TRBD1 (5 bases). The CDR3 length is 15 residues. V was clipped by 3 bases and J by 9 bases, with 15 bases between them. Germline CDR1 SGHAT, CDR2 FQNNGV.

The table lists this clone with a count of one. This chain joins TRBV27 and TRBJ1-5; TRBD1 aligns across 11 bases. This CDR3 comprises 18 residues. With 5 bases clipped from V and 0 bases from J, the junction kept 9 bases outside the gene matches. Germline V CDR1 and CDR2: MNHEY, SMNVEV (reference sequence). CDR3 DNA sequence: TGTGCCAGCAGTAGGACAGGGGGCCCAATTTATAGCAATCAGCCCCAGCATTTT. It encodes CASSRTGGPIYSNQPQHF.

J is TRBJ1-1 and V is TRBV6-1; D is unclear. CDR1 MNHNS and CDR2 SASEGT come from the germline V gene. The CDR3 loop spans 12 amino acids. Between the trimmed V and J ends, which lost 4 bases and 11 bases, there was a span of 14 bases. The CDR3 DNA follows: TGTGCCAGCAGTGGGTCCCGGTCTCGGGCTTTCTTT. This encodes CASSGSRSRAFF.

The chain uses TRBV5-5 and TRBJ2-4; 7 bases map to TRBD1. Germline V gives CDR1 SGHKS, CDR2 YYEKEE (reference sequence). The length of the CDR3 is 15 residues. Trimming at V came to 4 bases and at J to 3 bases, leaving 7 bases not matched to a gene. As DNA, the CDR3 is TGTGCCAGCAGCGAGACGGGACAGCACAAAAACATTCAGTACTTC. Encoded protein: CASSETGQHKNIQYF.

The V and J genes are TRBV15 and TRBJ1-1; 8 nucleotides line up with TRBD1. This CDR3 has 17 residues. With 0 bases clipped from V and 3 bases from J, the junction kept 9 bases outside the gene matches. Germline V gene lookup returns CDR1 LNHNV and CDR2 YYDKDF (reference sequence). The CDR3 loop reads CATSRDGTGDGDTEAFF. DNA of the CDR3: TGTGCCACCAGCAGAGATGGGACAGGCGACGGGGACACTGAAGCTTTCTTT.

This chain connects TRBV12-5 to TRBJ2-5; 9 nucleotides agree with TRBD1. CDR3 length: 16 amino acids. Germline V gene sequence: CDR1 LGHNT, CDR2 FRNRAP. V lost 0 bases and J lost 5; bases outside the gene matches: 7. The CDR3 coding sequence is TGTGCTAGTGGTTTGGTATTGGGACAGGGCGGCGAGACCCAGTACTTC. It codes for CASGLVLGQGGETQYF.

The chain couples TRBV7-6 to TRBJ2-1; TRBD2 aligns across 11 bases. V was clipped by 6 bases and J by 3 bases; unmatched bases: 10. The CDR3 consists of 17 residues. From germline, CDR1 is SGHVS and CDR2 FNYEAQ. CDR3: CASRGASGRPLYNEQFF. The CDR3 bases are TGTGCCAGCAGGGGGGCTAGCGGGAGGCCCCTCTACAATGAGCAGTTCTTC.

This clone was detected once. A read error may account for a junction end that differs from germline. This rearrangement joins TRBV7-9 to TRBJ2-3; D unresolved. The CDR3 runs to 13 residues. The V gene's germline CDR1 is SEHNR and CDR2 FQNEAQ (reference sequence). The CDR3 region is CSSSLVYSDTQYF. Here the CDR3 DNA reads TGTTCCAGCAGCTTAGTGTACAGCGATACGCAGTATTTT.

V usage is TRBV21-1 and J usage is TRBJ1-6; the table assigns TRBD1, which was not confirmed against the DNA. TRBV21-1 is marked as a pseudogene. The CDR3 loop spans 18 amino acids. In nucleotides, the CDR3 is TGTGCCAGCAGCACCCTCCTAGGCCGGGACAGGGAAACGTCACCCCTCCACTTT. Translation gives CASSTLLGRDRETSPLHF.

V is TRBV28 and J is TRBJ2-3; 11 bases are shared with TRBD2. V trimming: 3 bases; J trimming: 5 bases; junction bases outside the gene matches: 7. Germline loops: CDR1 MDHEN, CDR2 SYDVKM. The CDR3 consists of 16 residues. The CDR3: CASSLLAGGLGDTQYF. For the CDR3, the DNA is TGTGCCAGCAGTTTGCTAGCGGGGGGCCTAGGAGATACGCAGTATTTT.

This chain uses TRBV23-1 with TRBJ1-5, with a possible D match to TRBD1 (6 bases). TRBV23-1 is designated an ORF whose function remains uncertain. The V and J ends lost 8 bases and 2 bases respectively, with 22 bases between them. This CDR3 region has 17 residues. The CDR3, as DNA: TGCGCCAGCGCCCCGGGGGGGGGCGAAGAGGGCAATCAGCCCCAGCATTTT. Residues: CASAPGGGEEGNQPQHF.

The gene calls are TRBV6-1 and TRBJ2-3; TRBD2 matches 7 bases. Looked up from germline, CDR1 is MNHNS and CDR2 is SASEGT. This CDR3 has 15 amino acids. Trimming took 4 bases from V and 0 from J; bases not matched to a gene: 4. DNA of the CDR3: TGTGCCAGCAGTGTTAATAGCGGGAGCACAGATACGCAGTATTTT. This sequence encodes CASSVNSGSTDTQYF.

V usage is TRBV6-1 and J usage is TRBJ2-7, with TRBD2 as a possible D gene (6 bases). The CDR3 is made up of 14 amino acids. Germline assignment: CDR1 MNHNS and CDR2 SASEGT. V lost 6 bases and J lost 6, with 18 bases in between. DNA of the CDR3: TGTGCCAGCAGAGCTCTGCCGACTAGTTTCGAGCAGTACTTC. It specifies CASRALPTSFEQYF.

The genes are TRBV7-9 and TRBJ2-1; 10 nucleotides match TRBD1. CDR1 SEHNR and CDR2 FQNEAQ come from the germline V gene (reference sequence). The CDR3 length is 18 residues. The V and J ends lost 5 bases and 4 bases, in that order; junction bases with no gene match: 14. CDR3 DNA: TGTGCCAGCAGCCGATCCAGGGGACAGGGGAGAGGGTACAATGAGCAGTTCTTC. Amino acids: CASSRSRGQGRGYNEQFF.

The genes are TRBV19 and TRBJ2-5; 8 positions match TRBD2. The V and J ends lost 7 bases and 4 bases, in that order; junction bases with no gene match: 8. This CDR3 spans 14 amino acids. Germline values: CDR1 LNHDA, CDR2 SQIVND (reference sequence). The CDR3 is CASTFRAGVETQYF. CDR3 DNA sequence: TGTGCCAGTACCTTCCGAGCGGGAGTAGAGACCCAGTACTTC.

CDR3 residues: CASSLTPDSSYEQYF. DNA of the CDR3: TGTGCCAGCAGCCTAACTCCGGACAGCTCCTACGAGCAGTACTTC. The chain is built from TRBV27 and TRBJ2-7, with D possibly TRBD1 on 6 matching bases. This CDR3 is 15 amino acids long. CDR1 is MNHEY, CDR2 SMNVEV, per germline (reference sequence). V dropped 6 bases and J dropped 0 bases, with 15 bases sitting between them.

The chain couples TRBV7-8 to TRBJ2-7, with TRBD2 matching 8 bases. The germline CDR1 and CDR2 sequences are SGHVS and FQNEAQ. V was clipped by 5 bases and J by 6 bases; unmatched bases: 6. CDR3 length equals 13 residues. Here the CDR3 DNA reads TGTGCCAGCAGCCCAATTGCGGGAGGCGAGCAGTACTTC. The encoded protein is CASSPIAGGEQYF. The variable domain in full, with the rest retrieved from reference TRBV7-8 and TRBJ2-7, is GAGVSQSPRYKVAKRGQDVALRCDPISGHVSLFWYQQALGQGPEFLTYFQNEAQLDKSGLPSDRFFAERPEGSVSTLKIQRTQQEDSAVYLCASSPIAGGEQYFGPGTRLTVT.